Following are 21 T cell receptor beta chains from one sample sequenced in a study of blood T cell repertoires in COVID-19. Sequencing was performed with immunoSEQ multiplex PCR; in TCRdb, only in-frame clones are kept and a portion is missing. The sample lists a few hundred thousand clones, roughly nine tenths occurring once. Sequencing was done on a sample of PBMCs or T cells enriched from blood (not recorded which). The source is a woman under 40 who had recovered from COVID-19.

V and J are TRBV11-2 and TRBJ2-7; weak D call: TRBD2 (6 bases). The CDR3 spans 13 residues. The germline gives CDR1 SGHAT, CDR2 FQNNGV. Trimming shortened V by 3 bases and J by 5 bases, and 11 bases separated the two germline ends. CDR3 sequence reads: CASSFGGTNEQYF. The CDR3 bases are TGTGCCAGCAGCTTCGGAGGGACCAACGAGCAGTACTTC. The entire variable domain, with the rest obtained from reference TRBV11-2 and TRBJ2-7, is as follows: EAGVAQSPRYKIIEKRQSVAFWCNPISGHATLYWYQQILGQGPKLLIQFQNNGVVDDSQLPKDRFSAERLKGVDSTLKIQPAKLEDSAVYLCASSFGGTNEQYFGPGTRLTVT.

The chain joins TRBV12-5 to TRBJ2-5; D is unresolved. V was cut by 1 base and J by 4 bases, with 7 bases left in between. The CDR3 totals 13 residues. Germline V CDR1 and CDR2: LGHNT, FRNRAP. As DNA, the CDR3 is TGTGCTAGTGGTTTGGGGTCGGGAGAGACCCAGTACTTC. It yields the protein CASGLGSGETQYF.

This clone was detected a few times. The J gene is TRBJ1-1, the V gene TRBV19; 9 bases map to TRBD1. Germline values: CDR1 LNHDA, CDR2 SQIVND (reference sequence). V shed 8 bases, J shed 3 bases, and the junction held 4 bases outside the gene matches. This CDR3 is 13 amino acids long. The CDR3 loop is CASSQGAYTEAFF. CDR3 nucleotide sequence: TGTGCCAGTTCACAGGGGGCTTACACTGAAGCTTTCTTT.

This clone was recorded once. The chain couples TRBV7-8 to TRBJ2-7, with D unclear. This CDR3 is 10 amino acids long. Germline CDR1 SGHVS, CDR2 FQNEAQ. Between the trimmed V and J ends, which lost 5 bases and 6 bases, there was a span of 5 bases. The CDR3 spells CASSTTEQYF. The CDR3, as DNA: TGTGCCAGCAGCACAACCGAGCAGTACTTC.

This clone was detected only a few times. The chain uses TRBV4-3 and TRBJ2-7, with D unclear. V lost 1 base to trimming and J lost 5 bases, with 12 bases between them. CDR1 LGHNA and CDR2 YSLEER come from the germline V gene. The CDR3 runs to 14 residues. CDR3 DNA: TGCGCCAGCAGCCAAGCGACAATGTCCCACGAGCAGTACTTC. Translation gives CASSQATMSHEQYF.

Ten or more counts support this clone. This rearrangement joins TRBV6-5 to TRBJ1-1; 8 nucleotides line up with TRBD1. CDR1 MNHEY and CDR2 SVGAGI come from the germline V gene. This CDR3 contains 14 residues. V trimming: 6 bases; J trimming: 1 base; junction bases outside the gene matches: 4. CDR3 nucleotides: TGTGCCAGCAGCCTGGGACAGGAGAACACTGAAGCTTTCTTT. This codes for CASSLGQENTEAFF.

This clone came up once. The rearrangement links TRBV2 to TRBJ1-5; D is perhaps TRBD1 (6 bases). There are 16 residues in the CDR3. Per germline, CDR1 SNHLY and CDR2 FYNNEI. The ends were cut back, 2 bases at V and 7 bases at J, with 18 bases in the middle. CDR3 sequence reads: CASSEWVGGAQQPQHF. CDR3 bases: TGTGCCAGCAGTGAATGGGTTGGGGGGGCACAACAGCCCCAGCATTTT.

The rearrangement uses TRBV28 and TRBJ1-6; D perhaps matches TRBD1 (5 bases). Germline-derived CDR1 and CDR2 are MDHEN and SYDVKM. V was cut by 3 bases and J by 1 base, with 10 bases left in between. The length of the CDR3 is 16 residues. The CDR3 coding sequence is TGTGCCAGCAGTTTGGGTGGGGGGTCCTATAATTCACCCCTCCACTTT. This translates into CASSLGGGSYNSPLHF.

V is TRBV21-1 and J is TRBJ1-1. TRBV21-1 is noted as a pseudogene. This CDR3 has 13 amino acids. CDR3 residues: CASETRAGTEAFF. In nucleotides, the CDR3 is TGTGCCAGCGAAACGAGGGCCGGCACTGAAGCTTTCTTT.

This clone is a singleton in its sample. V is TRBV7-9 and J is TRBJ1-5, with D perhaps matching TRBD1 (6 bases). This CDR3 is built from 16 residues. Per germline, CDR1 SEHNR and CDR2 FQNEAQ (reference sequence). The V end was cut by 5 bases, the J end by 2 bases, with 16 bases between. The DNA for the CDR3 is TGTGCCAGCAGCCTAGGGGGGGGCAATGGCAATCAGCCCCAGCATTTT. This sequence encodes CASSLGGGNGNQPQHF.

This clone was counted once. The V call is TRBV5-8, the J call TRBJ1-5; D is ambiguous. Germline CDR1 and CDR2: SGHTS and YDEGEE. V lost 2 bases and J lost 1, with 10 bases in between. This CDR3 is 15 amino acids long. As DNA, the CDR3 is TGTGCCAGCAGCTTAGGAGACGTAAGCAATCAGCCCCAGCATTTT. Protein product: CASSLGDVSNQPQHF.

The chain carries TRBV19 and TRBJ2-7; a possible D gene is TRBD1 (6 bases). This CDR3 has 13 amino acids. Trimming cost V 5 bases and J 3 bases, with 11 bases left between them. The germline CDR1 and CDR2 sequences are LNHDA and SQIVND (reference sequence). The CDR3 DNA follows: TGTGCCAGTAGTTTACTACAGGGCTACGAGCAGTACTTC. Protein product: CASSLLQGYEQYF.

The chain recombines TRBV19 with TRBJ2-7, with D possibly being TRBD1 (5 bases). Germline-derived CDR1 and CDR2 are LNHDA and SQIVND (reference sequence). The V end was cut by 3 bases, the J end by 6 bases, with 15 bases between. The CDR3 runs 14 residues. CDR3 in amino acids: CASSIAGRAFEQYF. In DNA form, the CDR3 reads TGTGCCAGTAGTATCGCCGGCAGGGCCTTCGAGCAGTACTTC.

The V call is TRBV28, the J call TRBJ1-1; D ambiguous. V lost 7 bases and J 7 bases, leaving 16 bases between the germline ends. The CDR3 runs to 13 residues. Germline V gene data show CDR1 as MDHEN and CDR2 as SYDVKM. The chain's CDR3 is CASNLRGRIEAFF. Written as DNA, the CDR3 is TGTGCCAGCAACCTGCGAGGGCGGATTGAAGCTTTCTTT.

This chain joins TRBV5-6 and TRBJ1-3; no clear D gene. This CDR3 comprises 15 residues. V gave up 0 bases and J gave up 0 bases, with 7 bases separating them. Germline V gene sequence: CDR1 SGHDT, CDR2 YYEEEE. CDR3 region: CASSLADYSGNTIYF. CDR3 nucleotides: TGTGCCAGCAGCTTGGCGGACTACTCTGGAAACACCATATATTTT.

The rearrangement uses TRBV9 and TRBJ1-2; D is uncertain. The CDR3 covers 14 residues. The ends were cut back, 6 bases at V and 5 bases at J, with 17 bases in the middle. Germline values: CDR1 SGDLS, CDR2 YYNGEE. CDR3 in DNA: TGTGCCAGCACCTCCACCGGAGACCATTATGGCTACACCTTC. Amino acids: CASTSTGDHYGYTF. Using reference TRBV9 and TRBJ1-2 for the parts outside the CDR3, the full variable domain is DSGVTQTPKHLITATGQRVTLRCSPRSGDLSVYWYQQSLDQGLQFLIQYYNGEERAKGNILERFSAQQFPDLHSELNLSSLELGDSALYFCASTSTGDHYGYTFGSGTRLTVV.

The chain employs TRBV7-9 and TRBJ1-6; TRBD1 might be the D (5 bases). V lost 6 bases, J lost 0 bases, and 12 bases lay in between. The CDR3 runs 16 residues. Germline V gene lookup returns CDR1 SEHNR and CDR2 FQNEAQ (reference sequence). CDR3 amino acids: CASRGLQSSYNSPLHF. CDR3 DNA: TGTGCCAGCAGGGGGCTTCAGAGCTCCTATAATTCACCCCTCCACTTT.

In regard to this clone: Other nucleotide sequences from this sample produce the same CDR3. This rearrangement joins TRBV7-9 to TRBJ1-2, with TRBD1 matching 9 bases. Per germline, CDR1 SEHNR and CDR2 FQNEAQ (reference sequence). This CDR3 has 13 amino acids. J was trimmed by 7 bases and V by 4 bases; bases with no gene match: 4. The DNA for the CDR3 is TGTGCCAGCAGCTCACAGGGGGCGGGTGGCTACACCTTC. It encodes CASSSQGAGGYTF.

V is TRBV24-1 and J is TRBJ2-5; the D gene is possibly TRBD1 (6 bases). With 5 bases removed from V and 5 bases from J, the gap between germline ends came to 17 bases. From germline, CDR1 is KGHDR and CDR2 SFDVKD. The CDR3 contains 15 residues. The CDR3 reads CATSGWDKGEETQYF. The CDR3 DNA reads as TGTGCCACCAGTGGATGGGACAAAGGGGAGGAGACCCAGTACTTC.

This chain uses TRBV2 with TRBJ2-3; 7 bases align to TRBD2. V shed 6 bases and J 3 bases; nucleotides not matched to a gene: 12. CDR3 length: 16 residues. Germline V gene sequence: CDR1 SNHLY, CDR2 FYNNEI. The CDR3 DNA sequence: TGTGCCAGCAGGGGGACTCTAGCGGATTTAACAGATACGCAGTATTTT. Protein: CASRGTLADLTDTQYF.

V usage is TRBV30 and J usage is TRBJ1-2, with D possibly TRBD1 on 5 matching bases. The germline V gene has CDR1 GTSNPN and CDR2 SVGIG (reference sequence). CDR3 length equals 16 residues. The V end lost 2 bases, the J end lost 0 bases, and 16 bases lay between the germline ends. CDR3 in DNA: TGTGCCTGGAGTCCAGCCCCGGGGGGACCTAACTATGGCTACACCTTC. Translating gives CAWSPAPGGPNYGYTF.